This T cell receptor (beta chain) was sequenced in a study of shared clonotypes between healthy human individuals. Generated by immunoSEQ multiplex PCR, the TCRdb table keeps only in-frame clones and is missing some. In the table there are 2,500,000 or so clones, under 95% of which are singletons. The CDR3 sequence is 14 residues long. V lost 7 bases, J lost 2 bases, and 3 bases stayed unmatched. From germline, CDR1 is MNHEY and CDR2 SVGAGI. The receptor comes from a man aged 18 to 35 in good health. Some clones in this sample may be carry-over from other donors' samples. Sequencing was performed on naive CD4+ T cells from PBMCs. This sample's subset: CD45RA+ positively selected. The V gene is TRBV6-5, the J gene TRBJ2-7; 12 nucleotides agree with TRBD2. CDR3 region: CASNRLAGAYEQYF. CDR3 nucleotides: TGTGCCAGCAACAGACTAGCGGGAGCCTACGAGCAGTACTTC.